This T cell receptor beta chain was captured in a study of human T cells and chemical hapten exposure (dated by TCRdb to about 2021). Regarding the complete study: For sensitization, 2% DPC in acetone was applied to an approximately 2 cm by approximately 2 cm area of upper inner arm skin. Throughout the roughly 23-week study period, patients were also given weekly therapeutic DPC doses on the scalp. The study tracked peripheral blood TCR repertoire changes in vivo during primary and secondary sensitization to the hapten diphenylcyclopropenone (DPC) in alopecia patients. The libraries were sequenced as a pool, and the TCR yield per sample differed mostly because of small variations in library volumes within the pool. Patch testing on the upper back used Finn chambers containing 0.01% DPC, with scoring done after 6 days according to International Contact Dermatitis Research Group standards. For TCR sequencing, blood came from 25 to 35 alopecia patients at anywhere from one to four time points (pre-sensitization, 2, 6 and 24 weeks). Blood samples were taken from patients before sensitization (week 0) and then at 2, 6 and about 24 weeks after DPC sensitization. The patient cohort, mostly female, included alopecia areata with under or over 50% scalp involvement, alopecia totalis and alopecia universalis. The paper's findings and limits, for the study overall: Patch test score correlated positively with the number of PT1 expanded TCRs, reaching significance at thresholds 8, 16 and 32 but not at 4. Because all patients had alopecia, a presumed autoimmune disease, the immune response of the patients might differ from that of healthy individuals. The number of TCRs above 1 in 1000 frequency did not change with DPC sensitization; there was no evidence of global repertoire structure alterations. Repeated subsampling changed both the strength of the expansion versus patch-test correlation and the threshold at which that correlation became significant. Compared with pre-sensitization or healthy control sets, expanded TCRs formed significantly more large CDR3 similarity clusters, which is consistent with antigen-driven responses.

The library was built by means of RACE. TCRdb names NextSeq 500 as the instrument used. Library preparation attached unique molecular identifiers to individual cDNA molecules for quantitative, reproducible TCR counting. Both TCR alpha and TCR beta chains were sequenced from each blood RNA sample. From the authors' description of their analysis: A median of around 100,000 TCRs per sample was observed, with a range of roughly 23,224 to 700,000. The Decombinator software suite was used to annotate the V, J and CDR3 of the TCR reads. For the PS versus PT1 abundance plots, all samples were subsampled to the same number of TCRs (28,000). Expanded TCRs were defined as absent before sensitization and observed at least eight times at the 2-week time point. TCRdb took the public reads, trimmed them with fastp at Q25, ran MiXCR for clone calling and kept in-frame beta chains. Records with the same CDR3 protein are collapsed into one entry carrying the most frequent genes and DNA. The V and J calls and clone size come from TCRdb's table, not from the authors' own analysis. The sample profile shows about 180,000 distinct CDR3 sequences; just under 30% of them were found once. Clones ranked in the top ten supply nearly 3% of the sample.

Taken with the paper, the label for time point translates to: pre-sensitization, week 0. Per the publication, the treatment or condition label means: therapeutic diphenylcyclopropenone sensitization with weekly scalp DPC. Blood at each patch-test visit was drawn before the patch test was applied. Patients were considered eligible if aged 18 to 70, diagnosed with alopecia and deemed suitable for DPC therapy, and patients were excluded if pregnant. Unfractionated whole blood was collected in Tempus Blood RNA tubes, and total RNA was extracted from that blood. Per the germline V gene, SGHAT is the CDR1 and FQNNGV is the CDR2. From the cysteine up to the phenylalanine, the CDR3 has a length of 13 residues. Only CDR3 DNA remains: 39 bases, in frame from the first base. A distance of 9 bases separates the germline ends of V and J, which lose 4 bases and 5 bases respectively. This clonotype was observed a handful of times. Its antigen is still unknown. Nothing much larger sits one base from this clone, and base qualities are not available.

Material: whole blood, obtained in connection with sensitization to the hapten diphenylcyclopropenone (DPC). The TCR was taken from a woman aged 25 to 45 with alopecia areata. Some clones in this sample may be carry-over from other donors' samples. The chain was built from TRBV11-2 and TRBJ2-4; D gene: possibly TRBD1, on 6 matching bases. In nucleotide form, the sequence is TGTGCCAGCAGCTCAGGACAGCAAAACATTCAGTACTTC. It encodes CASSSGQQNIQYF.